This entry describes one T cell receptor beta chain. The antigen is unknown. Pooling of second doses given at about 4 or about 12 weeks was done. The data stem from a study of T cell responses to AZD1222 COVID-19 vaccine. Study findings and constraints: Distributed over spike, vaccine-associated CD4 TCRs predominated at 160-218 and 743-854. The donors showed a predominance of white British ancestry and of females, with possible underestimation of clonal diversity.

TCRdb's table, derived via immunoSEQ multiplex PCR, lists solely in-frame clones and lacks some. The table shows about 140,000 clones, with around 90% occurring only once. V lost 4 bases, J lost 8 bases, and 13 bases stayed unmatched. Germline V lookup: CDR1 SGHNT, CDR2 YYREEE (reference sequence). This CDR3 region has 16 residues. The sequence was obtained from an adult who received the AZD1222 COVID-19 vaccine. The sample in question was peripheral blood, obtained 28 days after the second AZD1222 dose. The genes are TRBV5-4 and TRBJ2-1, with TRBD1 identical over 9 bases. The CDR3 sequence is CASSRPGGTGSHEQFF. DNA of the CDR3: TGTGCCAGCAGCCGGCCAGGGGGGACAGGGTCCCATGAGCAGTTCTTC.